This record covers a single T cell receptor (beta chain). Antigen unknown. It was with 60 Vbeta and 13 Jbeta primers that the PCR ran. In the source study's methods: Approximately 73 million unique TCR beta chains, 10 million to 14 million shared, were counted in a later analysis. Clones were read by immunoSEQ multiplex PCR, and TCRdb kept only the in-frame ones, dropping some. D and trimming come from the DNA, and the V and J calls and clone size come from that table. This sample carries some 180,000 clones, roughly a tenth of them seen once, and the ten largest clones take approximately 1.3%. The data are from a study of cytomegalovirus exposure and HLA in healthy donors. CDR1 is SGDLS, CDR2 YYNGEE, per germline. This CDR3 has 15 residues. Trimming cost V 0 bases and J 0 bases, with 10 bases left between them. General observations from the study: The authors enumerated over 150 TCR beta chains as linked to cytomegalovirus.

Sequenced sample: PBMCs. The sequence was collected from a woman under 40 in good health and CMV-seropositive. The gene calls are TRBV9 and TRBJ2-7, with unresolved D. The CDR3 region has the DNA TGTGCCAGCAGCGTAGGAACGAGGAGCTCCTACGAGCAGTACTTC. It codes for CASSVGTRSSYEQYF.